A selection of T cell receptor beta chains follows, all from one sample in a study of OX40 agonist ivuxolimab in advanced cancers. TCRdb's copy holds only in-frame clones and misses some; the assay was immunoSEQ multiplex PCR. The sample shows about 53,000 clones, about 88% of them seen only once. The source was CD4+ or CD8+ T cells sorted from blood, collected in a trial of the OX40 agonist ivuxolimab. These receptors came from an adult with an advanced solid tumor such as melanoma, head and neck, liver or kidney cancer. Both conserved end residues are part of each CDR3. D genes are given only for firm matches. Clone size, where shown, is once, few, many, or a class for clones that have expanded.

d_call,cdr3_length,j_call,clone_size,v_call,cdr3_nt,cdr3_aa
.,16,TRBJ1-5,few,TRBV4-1,TGCGCCAGCAGCCAGAGCAGGGTAAGGGGCAATCAGCCCCAGCATTTT,CASSQSRVRGNQPQHF
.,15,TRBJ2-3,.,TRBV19,TGTGCCAGTAGTATTCCTGCGGGACGCACGTATACGCAGTATTTT,CASSIPAGRTYTQYF
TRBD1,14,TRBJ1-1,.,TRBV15,TGTGCCATCCGGGACAGGGGGCTGAGGACTGAAGCTTTCTTT,CAIRDRGLRTEAFF
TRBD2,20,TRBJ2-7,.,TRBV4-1,TGCGCCAGCAGCCTGAGGCAGGGGGCGGTGGCTAGCGGGAGGGCCTACGAGCAGTACTTC,CASSLRQGAVASGRAYEQYF
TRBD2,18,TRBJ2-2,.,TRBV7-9,TGTGCCAGCAGGCCGAAATCGGGACTAGCGGGATCCACCGGGGAGCTGTTTTTT,CASRPKSGLAGSTGELFF
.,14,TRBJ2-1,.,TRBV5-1,TGCGCCAGCAGCGGGGGAGGCTCCTACAATGAGCAGTTCTTC,CASSGGGSYNEQFF
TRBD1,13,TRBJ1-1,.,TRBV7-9,TGTGCCAGCAGCTTTGGAGGGGGCCAAGCAGCTTTCTTT,CASSFGGGQAAFF
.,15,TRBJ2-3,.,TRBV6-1,TGTGCCAGCAGGAAGGGAACAGACCAAGTTGCTGCGCAGTATTTT,CASRKGTDQVAAQYF
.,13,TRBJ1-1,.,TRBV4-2,TGTGCCAGCAGCCAAGATAGGGCCAGGGACGCTTTCTTT,CASSQDRARDAFF
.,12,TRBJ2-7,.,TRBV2,TGTGCCAGCAGAATAAGTGCGGGGGAGCAGTACTTC,CASRISAGEQYF
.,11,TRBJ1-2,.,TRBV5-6,TGTGCCAGCAGCTTTTTCGGCGGCTACACCTTC,CASSFFGGYTF
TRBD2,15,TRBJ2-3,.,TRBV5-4,TGTGCCAGCAGCTCGGGGGGGAGACGCACAGATACGCAGTATTTT,CASSSGGRRTDTQYF
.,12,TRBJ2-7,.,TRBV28,TGTGCCAGCAGCGGGATACGGGGCGGGCAGTACTTC,CASSGIRGGQYF
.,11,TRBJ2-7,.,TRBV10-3,TGTGCCATCAGTGAGGGTCAGGAGCAGTACTTC,CAISEGQEQYF
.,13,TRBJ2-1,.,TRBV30,TGTGCCTGGAGTGTACTGGTAGATGGTGAGCAGTTCTTC,CAWSVLVDGEQFF
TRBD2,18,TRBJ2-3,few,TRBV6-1,TGTGCCAGCAGTGGAGTAGCGGGAGGGCCGGGGGGCACAGATACGCAGTATTTT,CASSGVAGGPGGTDTQYF
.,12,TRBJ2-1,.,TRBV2,TGTGCCAGCAGCTCGAGCAGGAATGAGCAGTTCTTC,CASSSSRNEQFF
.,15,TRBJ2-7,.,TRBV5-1,TGCGCCAGCAGGAGTTTTTTGGGGGAAACCTACGAGCAGTACTTC,CASRSFLGETYEQYF
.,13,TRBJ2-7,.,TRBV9,TGTGCCAGCAGCGTAGGGGTCTCCTACGAGCAGTACTTC,CASSVGVSYEQYF
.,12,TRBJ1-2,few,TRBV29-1,TGCAGCGTTGTCGTGGTGGCGCGAGGCTACACCTTC,CSVVVVARGYTF
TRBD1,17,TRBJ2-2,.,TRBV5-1,TGCGCCAGCAGCTTGGCCGACAGGGCCCGATACACCGGGGAGCTGTTTTTT,CASSLADRARYTGELFF
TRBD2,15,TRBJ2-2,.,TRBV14,TGTGCCAGCAGCCAACAAAGCGGGAGGACCGGGGAGCTGTTTTTT,CASSQQSGRTGELFF
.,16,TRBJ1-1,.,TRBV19,TGTGCCAGTAGTAGGGTATCGAGCCCGTCGAACACTGAAGCTTTCTTT,CASSRVSSPSNTEAFF
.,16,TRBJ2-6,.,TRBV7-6,TGTGCCAGCAGCTTACAACCGAGCTCTGGGGCCAACGTCCTGACTTTC,CASSLQPSSGANVLTF
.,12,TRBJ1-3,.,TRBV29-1,TGCAGCGTTGGAGTCTCTGGAAACACCATATATTTT,CSVGVSGNTIYF
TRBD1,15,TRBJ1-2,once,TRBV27,TGTGCCAGCAGTCCATGGACAGGGACCGTGGGTGGCTACACCTTC,CASSPWTGTVGGYTF
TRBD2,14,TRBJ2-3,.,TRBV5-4,TGTGCCAGCAGGAGGGGCGGGGGTGCTGATACGCAGTATTTT,CASRRGGGADTQYF
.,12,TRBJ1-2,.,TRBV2,TGTGCCAGCAGTGCTGGACACTATGGCTACACCTTC,CASSAGHYGYTF
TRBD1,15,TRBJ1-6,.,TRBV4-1,TGCGCCAGCAGCCATCAGACAGGGTCAAATTCACCCCTCCACTTT,CASSHQTGSNSPLHF
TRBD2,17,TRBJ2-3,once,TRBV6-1,TGTGCCAGCAGTGACGATGGGGCTAGCGGGAGTCCCGATACGCAGTATTTT,CASSDDGASGSPDTQYF
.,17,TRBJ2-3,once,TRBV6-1,TGTGCCAGCAGTGAACTAGTGGCTGCCCAAAGCACAGATACGCAGTATTTT,CASSELVAAQSTDTQYF
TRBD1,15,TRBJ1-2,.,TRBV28,TGTGCCAGCAGTGAGGACAGGGGGCGCCTAAATGGCTACACCTTC,CASSEDRGRLNGYTF
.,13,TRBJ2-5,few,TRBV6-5,TGTGCCAGCAGTGGGAGGGGGCGGGAGACCCAGTACTTC,CASSGRGRETQYF